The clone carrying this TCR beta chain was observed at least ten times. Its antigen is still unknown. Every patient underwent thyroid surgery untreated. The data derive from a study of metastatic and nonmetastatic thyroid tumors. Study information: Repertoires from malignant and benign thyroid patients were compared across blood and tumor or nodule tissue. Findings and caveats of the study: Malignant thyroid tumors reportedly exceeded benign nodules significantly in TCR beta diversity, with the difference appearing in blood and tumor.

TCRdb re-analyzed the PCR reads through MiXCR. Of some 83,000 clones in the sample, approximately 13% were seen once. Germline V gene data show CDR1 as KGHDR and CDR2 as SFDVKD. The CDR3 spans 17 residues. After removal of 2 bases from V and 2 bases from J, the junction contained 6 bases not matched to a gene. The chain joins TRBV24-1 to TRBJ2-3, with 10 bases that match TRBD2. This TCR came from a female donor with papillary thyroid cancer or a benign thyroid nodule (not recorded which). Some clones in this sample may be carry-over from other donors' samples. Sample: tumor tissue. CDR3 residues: CATSDSGTSEYTDTQYF. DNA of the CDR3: TGTGCCACCAGTGATTCGGGGACTAGCGAATACACAGATACGCAGTATTTT.